Shown below are 18 T cell receptor beta chains from a single sample sequenced in a study of T cell responses to AZD1222 COVID-19 vaccine. Assay used: immunoSEQ multiplex PCR; TCRdb lists only in-frame clones, some missing. The sample yields over 100,000 clones, about nine tenths seen once. The sample here was peripheral blood, taken 28 days after the second dose of the MenACWY control vaccine. Source of these receptors: an adult who received the MenACWY meningococcal vaccine as a control.

V and J are TRBV7-9 and TRBJ2-1; 9 bases match TRBD2. The V gene's germline CDR1 is SEHNR and CDR2 FQNEAQ (reference sequence). The CDR3 has 17 amino acids. Trimming cost V 0 bases and J 4 bases; bases outside gene matches: 7. CDR3 protein: CASSLARAGGLYNEQFF. In nucleotides, the CDR3 is TGTGCCAGCAGCTTAGCACGGGCGGGGGGGCTATACAATGAGCAGTTCTTC. The full variable domain, its missing parts supplied by reference TRBV7-9 and TRBJ2-1, is DTGVSQNPRHKITKRGQNVTFRCDPISEHNRLYWYRQTLGQGPEFLTYFQNEAQLEKSRLLSDRFSAERPKGSFSTLEIQRTEQGDSAMYLCASSLARAGGLYNEQFFGPGTRLTVL.

This rearrangement joins TRBV29-1 to TRBJ2-1; weak D call: TRBD2 (5 bases). V lost 1 base to trimming and J lost 3 bases, with 16 bases between them. The germline V gene has CDR1 SQVTM and CDR2 ANQGSEA. This CDR3 contains 16 residues. The CDR3 coding sequence is TGCAGCGTTGAAGGCGGGCCGAGGTTGGTCTACAATGAGCAGTTCTTC. This sequence encodes CSVEGGPRLVYNEQFF.

This clone has just one count. The chain couples TRBV29-1 to TRBJ2-7, with TRBD1 as a possible D gene (6 bases). The germline V gene has CDR1 SQVTM and CDR2 ANQGSEA. Trimming took 6 bases from V and 4 from J, leaving 19 bases between them. The CDR3 has 14 residues. The CDR3 loop is CSVRIRQAPYEQYF. DNA for the CDR3: TGCAGCGTCCGAATCCGACAGGCCCCTTACGAGCAGTACTTC.

J is TRBJ1-3 and V is TRBV6-6, with D maybe TRBD1 (5 bases). This CDR3 is 15 amino acids long. Trimming took off 6 bases at V and 1 base at J, with 13 bases between the two ends. CDR1 MNHNY and CDR2 SVGAGI come from the germline V gene (reference sequence). DNA for the CDR3: TGTGCCAGCAGCCGGGACGGGGGTTCTGGAAACACCATATATTTT. Translated, it gives CASSRDGGSGNTIYF.

V is TRBV9 and J is TRBJ1-6; tentative D call: TRBD1 (6 bases). The CDR3 totals 18 residues. Germline values: CDR1 SGDLS, CDR2 YYNGEE. V was cut by 4 bases and J by 4 bases, with 21 bases left in between. CDR3 DNA sequence: TGTGCCAGCAGCCGCACGAGTACAGGGTATCAGTATAATTCACCCCTCCACTTT. Its translation is CASSRTSTGYQYNSPLHF.

The chain recombines TRBV28 with TRBJ2-7, with D possibly TRBD2 on 6 matching bases. The CDR3 spans 15 residues. The germline V gene has CDR1 MDHEN and CDR2 SYDVKM. Trimming removed 2 bases from V and 3 bases from J, with 14 bases in between. In DNA form, the CDR3 reads TGTGCCAGCAGTTTAGGGCAGGGAGGTATCTACGAGCAGTACTTC. Translating gives CASSLGQGGIYEQYF. The full variable domain, its missing parts supplied by reference TRBV28 and TRBJ2-7, is DVKVTQSSRYLVKRTGEKVFLECVQDMDHENMFWYRQDPGLGLRLIYFSYDVKMKEKGDIPEGYSVSREKKERFSLILESASTNQTSMYLCASSLGQGGIYEQYFGPGTRLTVT.

This clone occurred a few times. The chain joins TRBV6-5 to TRBJ2-1; TRBD2 is a possible D gene (7 bases). The CDR3 is made up of 15 amino acids. The germline CDR1 and CDR2 sequences are MNHEY and SVGAGI. V dropped 7 bases and J dropped 8 bases, with 21 bases sitting between them. The CDR3 nucleotides are TGTGCCAGCATTCACAGGGAGGGTAGCGCCGATGAGCAGTTCTTC. This translates into CASIHREGSADEQFF.

The rearrangement uses TRBV6-5 and TRBJ2-1, with a tentative D call TRBD2 (6 bases). Germline CDR1 MNHEY, CDR2 SVGAGI. The V end was cut by 0 bases, the J end by 11 bases, with 14 bases between. CDR3 length equals 14 residues. The CDR3 spells CASSYSRAGTQQFF. In DNA, the CDR3 is TGTGCCAGCAGTTACTCCCGGGCTGGGACTCAGCAGTTCTTC.

The chain has TRBV2 and TRBJ2-5, with D maybe TRBD1 (6 bases). Trimming cost V 1 base and J 4 bases, with 13 bases left between them. The CDR3 covers 15 residues. Per the germline V gene, CDR1 is SNHLY and CDR2 is FYNNEI. CDR3 DNA sequence: TGTGCCAGCAGTGAAGAAGGGGGAGTGGTAGAGACCCAGTACTTC. It codes for CASSEEGGVVETQYF.

The chain is built from TRBV7-2 and TRBJ2-5; D unclear. CDR1 and CDR2 (germline): SGHTA, FQGNSA. V was clipped by 5 bases and J by 2 bases, with 6 bases between them. This CDR3 has 12 amino acids. CDR3: CASSAQQETQYF. The CDR3 DNA sequence: TGTGCCAGCAGCGCACAACAAGAGACCCAGTACTTC.

This sequence joins TRBV5-1 and TRBJ2-7; D is perhaps TRBD1 or TRBD2 (5 bases each). The CDR3 spans 12 residues. Germline values: CDR1 SGHRS, CDR2 YFSETQ. Trimming took 0 bases from V and 11 from J, leaving 12 bases between them. CDR3 residues: CASSLERGFEYF. The CDR3 DNA reads TGCGCCAGCAGCTTGGAGAGGGGCTTCGAGTACTTC.

The CDR3 sequence is CSVVTPTYGYTF. The CDR3 nucleotides are TGCAGCGTTGTGACGCCTACTTATGGCTACACCTTC. The V gene is TRBV29-1, the J gene TRBJ1-2; no clear D. V was pared by 4 bases and J by 5 bases, with 11 bases between. The CDR3 length is 12 residues. Per the germline V gene, CDR1 is SQVTM and CDR2 is ANQGSEA.

The chain carries TRBV7-8 and TRBJ2-7; D possibly matches TRBD1 or TRBD2 (5 bases each). The CDR3 runs to 17 residues. Germline V CDR1 and CDR2: SGHVS, FQNEAQ. V lost 5 bases and J lost 5, with 25 bases in between. CDR3 nucleotide sequence: TGTGCCAGCAGCCCACGAGGGGCAGGACCCCCGCTCCACGAGCAGTACTTC. It encodes CASSPRGAGPPLHEQYF.

V and J are TRBV5-6 and TRBJ1-2; a possible D gene is TRBD1 (6 bases). The CDR3 runs 18 residues. Per germline, CDR1 SGHDT and CDR2 YYEEEE. V lost 0 bases to trimming and J lost 4 bases, with 22 bases between them. The CDR3 is CASSLVNGGAPSLYGYTF. DNA for the CDR3: TGTGCCAGCAGCTTGGTAAATGGGGGGGCCCCATCTCTCTATGGCTACACCTTC.

The J gene is TRBJ1-1, the V gene TRBV7-2; D might be TRBD1 (5 bases). CDR3 length: 15 amino acids. Between the trimmed V and J ends, which lost 1 base and 3 bases, there was a span of 12 bases. CDR1 is SGHTA and CDR2 is FQGNSA in the germline V gene. The CDR3 here is CASSLGRAGYTEAFF. The CDR3, as DNA: TGTGCCAGCAGCTTAGGCCGCGCAGGGTACACTGAAGCTTTCTTT.

This chain joins TRBV11-1 and TRBJ2-2; TRBD1 matches at 9 bases. Per the germline V gene, CDR1 is SGHAT and CDR2 is FQDESV (reference sequence). Unmatched junction bases numbered 4, after V lost 3 bases and J lost 5 bases. The CDR3 consists of 15 residues. CDR3 protein: CASSFLTGGTGELFF. Here the CDR3 DNA reads TGTGCCAGCAGCTTTTTGACAGGGGGGACCGGGGAGCTGTTTTTT.

In the case of this clone: Other DNA sequences in this specimen translate into the identical CDR3. The V and J genes are TRBV4-2 and TRBJ2-2; 7 nucleotides agree with TRBD1. Per the germline V gene, CDR1 is LGHNA and CDR2 is YNFKEQ. This CDR3 has 16 amino acids. V lost 0 bases, J lost 2 bases, and 3 bases stayed unmatched. The CDR3 sequence is CASSQEGQSNTGELFF. As DNA, the CDR3 is TGTGCCAGCAGCCAAGAGGGACAGTCTAACACCGGGGAGCTGTTTTTT.

The gene calls are TRBV7-9 and TRBJ1-2, with a tentative D call TRBD1 (6 bases). Looked up from germline, CDR1 is SEHNR and CDR2 is FQNEAQ (reference sequence). CDR3 length equals 15 residues. Trimming removed 5 bases at V and 6 bases at J, with 19 bases between. CDR3 sequence: CASSPGQAGVDGYTF. The CDR3 coding sequence is TGTGCCAGCAGCCCAGGGCAGGCAGGGGTCGATGGCTACACCTTC.